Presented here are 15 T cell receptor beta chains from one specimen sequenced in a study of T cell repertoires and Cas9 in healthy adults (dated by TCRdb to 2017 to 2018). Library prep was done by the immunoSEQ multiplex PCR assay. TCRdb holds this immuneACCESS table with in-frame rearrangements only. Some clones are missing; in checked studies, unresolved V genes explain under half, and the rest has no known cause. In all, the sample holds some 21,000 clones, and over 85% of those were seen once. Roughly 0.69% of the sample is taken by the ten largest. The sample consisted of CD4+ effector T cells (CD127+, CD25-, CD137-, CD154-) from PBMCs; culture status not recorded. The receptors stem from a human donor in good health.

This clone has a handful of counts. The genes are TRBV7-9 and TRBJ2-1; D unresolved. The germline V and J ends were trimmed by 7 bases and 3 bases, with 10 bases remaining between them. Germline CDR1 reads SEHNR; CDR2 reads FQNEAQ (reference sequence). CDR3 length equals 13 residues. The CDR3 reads CASNSPGYNEQFF. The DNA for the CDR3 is TGTGCCAGCAACTCCCCAGGCTACAATGAGCAGTTCTTC.

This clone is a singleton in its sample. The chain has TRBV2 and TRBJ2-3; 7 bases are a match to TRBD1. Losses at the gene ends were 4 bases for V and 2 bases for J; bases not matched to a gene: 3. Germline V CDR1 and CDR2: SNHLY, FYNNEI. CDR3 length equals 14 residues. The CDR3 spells CASSGQGLTDTQYF. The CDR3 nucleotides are TGTGCCAGCAGTGGACAGGGCCTCACAGATACGCAGTATTTT.

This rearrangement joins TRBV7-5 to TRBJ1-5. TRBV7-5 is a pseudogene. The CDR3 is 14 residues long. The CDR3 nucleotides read TGTGTCAGGTACAGGGACTGGTGCAATCAGCCCCAGCATTTT. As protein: CVRYRDWCNQPQHF.

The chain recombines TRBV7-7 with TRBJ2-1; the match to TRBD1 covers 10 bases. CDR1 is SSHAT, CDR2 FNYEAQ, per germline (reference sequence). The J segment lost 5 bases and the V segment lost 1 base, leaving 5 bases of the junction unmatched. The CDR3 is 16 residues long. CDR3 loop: CASSLGGTGAHNEQFF. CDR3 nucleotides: TGTGCCAGCAGCTTAGGGGGGACAGGGGCCCACAATGAGCAGTTCTTC.

The CDR3 DNA follows: TGTGCCAGCAGTGTCCAGGGGAATAATCAGCCCCAGCATTTT. As protein: CASSVQGNNQPQHF. The V and J genes are TRBV2 and TRBJ1-5; TRBD1 might be the D (6 bases). From germline, CDR1 is SNHLY and CDR2 FYNNEI. The V end lost 4 bases, the J end lost 4 bases, and 11 bases lay between the germline ends. This CDR3 is built from 14 residues. The variable domain in full, completed from reference TRBV2 and TRBJ1-5, reads EPEVTQTPSHQVTQMGQEVILRCVPISNHLYFYWYRQILGQKVEFLVSFYNNEISEKSEIFDDQFSVERPDGSNFTLKIRSTKLEDSAMYFCASSVQGNNQPQHFGDGTRLSIL.

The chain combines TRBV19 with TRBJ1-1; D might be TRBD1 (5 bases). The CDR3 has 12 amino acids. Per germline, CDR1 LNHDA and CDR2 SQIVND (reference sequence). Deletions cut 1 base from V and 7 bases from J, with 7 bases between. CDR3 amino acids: CASSIGGGEAFF. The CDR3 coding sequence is TGTGCCAGTAGTATAGGCGGGGGTGAAGCTTTCTTT.

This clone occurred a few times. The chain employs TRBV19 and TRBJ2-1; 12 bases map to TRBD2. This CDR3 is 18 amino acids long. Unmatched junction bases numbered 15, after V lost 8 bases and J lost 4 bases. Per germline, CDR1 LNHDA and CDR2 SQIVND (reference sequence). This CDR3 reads CASEMVASGGASYNEQFF. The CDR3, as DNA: TGTGCCAGTGAAATGGTGGCTAGCGGGGGGGCTTCGTACAATGAGCAGTTCTTC.

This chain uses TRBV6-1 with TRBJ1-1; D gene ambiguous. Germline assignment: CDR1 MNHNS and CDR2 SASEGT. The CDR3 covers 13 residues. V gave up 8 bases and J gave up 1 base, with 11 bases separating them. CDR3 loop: CASLSPGNTEAFF. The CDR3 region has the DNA TGTGCCAGCTTATCCCCGGGGAACACTGAAGCTTTCTTT.

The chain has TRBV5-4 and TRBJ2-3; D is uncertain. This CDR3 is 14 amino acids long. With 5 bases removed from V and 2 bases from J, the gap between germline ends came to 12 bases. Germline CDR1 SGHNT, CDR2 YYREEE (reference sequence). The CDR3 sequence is CASRDGMATDTQYF. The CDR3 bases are TGTGCCAGCAGGGATGGGATGGCCACAGATACGCAGTATTTT.

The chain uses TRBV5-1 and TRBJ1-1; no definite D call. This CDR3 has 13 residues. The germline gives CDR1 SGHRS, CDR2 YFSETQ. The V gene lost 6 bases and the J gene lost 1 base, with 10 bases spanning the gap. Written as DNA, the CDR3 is TGCGCCAGCAAATACAGATGGAACACTGAAGCTTTCTTT. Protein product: CASKYRWNTEAFF.

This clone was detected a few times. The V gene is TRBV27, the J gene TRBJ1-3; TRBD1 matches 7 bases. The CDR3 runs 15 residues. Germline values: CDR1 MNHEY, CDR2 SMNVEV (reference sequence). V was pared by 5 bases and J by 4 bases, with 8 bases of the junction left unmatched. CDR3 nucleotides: TGTGCCAGCAGTCCTAACAGGGGAGCGGGAAACACCATATATTTT. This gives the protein CASSPNRGAGNTIYF.

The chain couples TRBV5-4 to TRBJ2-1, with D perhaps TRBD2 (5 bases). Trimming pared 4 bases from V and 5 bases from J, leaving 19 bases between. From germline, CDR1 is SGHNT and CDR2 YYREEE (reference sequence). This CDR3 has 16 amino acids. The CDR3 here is CASSPSTASQHNEQFF. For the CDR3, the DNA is TGTGCCAGCAGCCCCTCGACGGCTAGCCAGCACAATGAGCAGTTCTTC.

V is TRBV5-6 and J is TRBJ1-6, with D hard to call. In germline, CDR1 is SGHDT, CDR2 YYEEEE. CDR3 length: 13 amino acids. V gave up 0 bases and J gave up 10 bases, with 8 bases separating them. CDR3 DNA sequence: TGTGCCAGCAGCTTGGTGACCAGCTCACCCCTCCACTTT. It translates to CASSLVTSSPLHF.

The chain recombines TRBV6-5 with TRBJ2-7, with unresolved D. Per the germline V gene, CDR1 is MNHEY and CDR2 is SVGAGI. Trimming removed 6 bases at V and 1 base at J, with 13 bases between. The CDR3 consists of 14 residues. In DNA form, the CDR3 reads TGTGCCAGCAGCCCAACCTACGAATCCTACGAGCAGTACTTC. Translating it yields CASSPTYESYEQYF.

The CDR3 sequence: CASSPGTGTVGEKLFF. CDR3 nucleotide sequence: TGTGCCAGCTCACCAGGGACAGGAACGGTTGGTGAAAAACTGTTTTTT. The chain links TRBV18 to TRBJ1-4, with TRBD1 matching 8 bases. CDR1 is KGHSH, CDR2 LQKENI, per germline. This CDR3 comprises 16 residues. The junction had 9 bases not matched to a gene; V was cut back by 2 bases and J by 7 bases.